The entry that follows covers one T cell receptor (beta chain) sequence. Regarding treatment: randomized to nivolumab then ipilimumab (arm A) or the reverse (arm B). Trimming shortened V by 5 bases and J by 5 bases, and 18 bases separated the two germline ends. This CDR3 is 15 amino acids long. From germline, CDR1 is MNHNS and CDR2 SASEGT. This record belongs to a study of sequential checkpoint blockade in melanoma. About the study: Each arm's sequence ended with maintenance nivolumab.

Method: immunoSEQ multiplex PCR; TCRdb's copy keeps in-frame clones and lacks some. The sample contains some 10,000 clones, around four fifths of which appear only once. This chain uses TRBV6-1 with TRBJ2-5, with D perhaps matching TRBD1 (6 bases). This receptor was obtained from a human donor with melanoma. The sample was CD8+ T cells sorted from blood (inferred from file names), taken from a patient given nivolumab and ipilimumab in sequence. The CDR3 sequence: CASSRRLPQGETQYF. CDR3 nucleotides: TGTGCCAGCAGTCGTAGACTCCCCCAGGGGGAGACCCAGTACTTC.